This T cell receptor beta chain appears in the sequencing data of a study of beta chain features in type 1 diabetes. Study-wide findings and caveats: Type 1 diabetes patients showed fewer insertions and more deletions at VDJ junctions. In all four CD4+ subsets, TCRB CDR3 length was significantly, moderately reduced in type 1 diabetes.

The ends lost 4 bases at V and 4 bases at J; junction bases unmatched: 7. Germline V lookup: CDR1 SQVTM, CDR2 ANQGSEA. The CDR3 covers 14 residues. The whole isolated RNA underwent reverse transcription, so sequencing captured expressed TCRB transcripts. Profiling relied on immunoSEQ multiplex PCR, and the TCRdb table lists in-frame clones only, not all of them. This sample yields some 99,000 clones, of which about 40% are seen a single time; less than 0.08% belongs to the top ten. Every donor had blood drawn once into heparin, approximately 120 mL on average. Every sorted population was more than 95% pure. On this clone itself: The antigen is undetermined.

The clonotype comes from a woman aged 18 to 35 in good health. Sequencing input: stem cell memory CD4+ T cells from blood. The chain carries TRBV29-1 and TRBJ2-3, with 8 nucleotides matching TRBD2. The CDR3 here is CSVVPAGEPDTQYF. In DNA form, the CDR3 reads TGCAGCGTTGTACCAGCGGGAGAACCAGATACGCAGTATTTT.